The 12 T cell receptor beta chains given below trace back to one sample, sequenced in a study of tumor and adjacent non-tumor tissue in lung cancer. No cell sorting was done before RNA was extracted from the tissue. The normal lung tissue was taken more than 3 cm from the tumor edge. TCRbeta libraries were built with three rounds of nested PCR, modified from ARM-PCR. Via MiXCR, TCRdb re-called the multiplex PCR reads, giving one row per CDR3 protein. The sample yields roughly 48,000 distinct CDR3 sequences, 64% seen once. The sample consisted of distant non-tumor lung tissue. These receptors originate from a woman aged 70-85 years with non-small cell lung cancer.

At least ten counts were recorded for this clonotype. The rearrangement links TRBV5-5 to TRBJ2-5; 10 positions match TRBD2. The CDR3 runs 16 residues. The J segment lost 5 bases and the V segment lost 2 bases, leaving 9 bases of the junction unmatched. Germline lookup yields CDR1 SGHKS and CDR2 YYEKEE (reference sequence). The CDR3 region has the DNA TGTGCCAGCAGCTTTGGGCCAGCGGGAGGGCCGGAGACCCAGTACTTC. Protein: CASSFGPAGGPETQYF.

The V gene is TRBV10-2, the J gene TRBJ2-2, with D uncertain. The CDR3 consists of 11 residues. Germline-derived CDR1 and CDR2 are WSHSY and SAAADI. V was cut by 8 bases and J by 5 bases, with 6 bases left in between. The CDR3 DNA follows: TGCGCCAGCCTACATACCGGGGAGCTGTTTTTT. As protein: CASLHTGELFF.

Regarding this clonotype: The junction shows a germline mismatch at one end, possibly a read error. The rearrangement links TRBV6-6 to TRBJ1-5, with TRBD1 matching 7 bases. CDR3 size: 16 residues. Germline V gene lookup returns CDR1 MNHNY and CDR2 SVGAGI (reference sequence). The DNA for the CDR3 is TGTGCCAGCAGACAGCAGGGGGGAGTTAGCAATCAGCACCAGCATTTT. Translated: CASRQQGGVSNQHQHF.

The chain employs TRBV5-1 and TRBJ2-5, with D perhaps assigned TRBD1 or TRBD2 (5 bases each). Trimming cost V 0 bases and J 2 bases, with 11 bases left between them. This CDR3 contains 15 residues. Germline V gives CDR1 SGHRS, CDR2 YFSETQ. The CDR3 loop reads CASSLAGTSQETQYF. For the CDR3, the DNA is TGCGCCAGCAGCTTGGCCGGGACGAGTCAAGAGACCCAGTACTTC.

Of note for this clonotype: Since a much larger clone is just one base distant, this may be a read error. The genes are TRBV20-1 and TRBJ2-7; TRBD1 aligns across 8 bases. CDR1 DFQATT and CDR2 SNEGSKA come from the germline V gene (reference sequence). This CDR3 region has 14 residues. The CDR3 spells CSVLRGQGAYKQYF. CDR3 in DNA: TGCAGTGTCCTCCGGGGGCAGGGGGCCTACAAGCAGTACTTC.

Worth noting for this clonotype: Its ends do not fully match the called genes, so a read error is possible. This sequence joins TRBV28 and TRBJ1-4, with 7 bases aligning to TRBD1. Germline lookup yields CDR1 MDHEN and CDR2 SYDVKM. The CDR3 runs to 16 residues. The CDR3 sequence: CTSSNRQGAINEKLFF. The CDR3 nucleotides are TGTACCAGCAGTAACCGACAGGGAGCTATTAATGAAAAACTGTTTTTT.

For this clonotype: The junction departs from germline at one end; a sequencing error may be responsible. The chain uses TRBV4-1 and TRBJ1-2; unclear D gene. CDR3 length: 13 residues. Germline CDR1 is MGHRA and CDR2 is YSYEKL. CDR3 region: CASNQEGRYGCTF. The CDR3 nucleotides read TGCGCCAGCAACCAAGAGGGCAGGTATGGCTGCACCTTC.

Only a few counts were recorded for this clonotype. The CDR3 does not close with the conserved phenylalanine or tryptophan, likely indicating a read error. The rearrangement links TRBV4-1 to TRBJ1-1; D call uncertain. CDR3 length: 11 amino acids. Germline CDR1 MGHRA, CDR2 YSYEKL. V shed 1 base and J shed 8 bases, with 5 bases lying between them. The CDR3 DNA is TGCGCCAGCAGCCAAGGGGGAGAAGCTTTCTAT. This gives the protein CASSQGGEAFY.

The genes are TRBV7-9 and TRBJ2-1; 7 bases fit TRBD2. The CDR3 runs 14 residues. V lost 4 bases to trimming and J lost 1 base; unmatched junction nucleotides: 1. Per germline, CDR1 SEHNR and CDR2 FQNEAQ (reference sequence). The CDR3 loop reads CASSSGLSYNEQFF. CDR3 nucleotide sequence: TGTGCCAGCAGCTCGGGACTATCCTACAATGAGCAGTTCTTC.

The chain uses TRBV6-5 and TRBJ2-1, with D possibly being TRBD1 (6 bases). The V end was cut by 7 bases, the J end by 8 bases, with 12 bases between. Germline V gene sequence: CDR1 MNHEY, CDR2 SVGAGI. The CDR3 spans 12 residues. The CDR3 DNA sequence: TGTGCCAGCAATCACAGGGTCGATGAGCAGTTCTTC. Residues: CASNHRVDEQFF.

This clonotype was detected only a few times. This may stem from a read error, because a much larger clone lies one nucleotide away. The chain uses TRBV20-1 and TRBJ2-2, with 7 bases that match TRBD2. This CDR3 has 14 amino acids. Germline V gives CDR1 DFQATT, CDR2 SNEGSKA (reference sequence). Here the CDR3 DNA reads TGCAGTGCTGGAGATGAACCAGCGGGAGGGGAGCTGTTTTTT. Protein: CSAGDEPAGGELFF.

A remark on this clonotype: This may stem from a read error, because a much larger clone lies one nucleotide away. This chain links TRBV20-1 with TRBJ1-5; D remains unclear. Germline V gives CDR1 DFQATT, CDR2 SNEGSKA (reference sequence). The CDR3 has 14 amino acids. CDR3 in DNA: TGCAGTGCTAGTTGGCCGAATAGCAAACAGCCCCAGCATTTT. As protein: CSASWPNSKQPQHF.